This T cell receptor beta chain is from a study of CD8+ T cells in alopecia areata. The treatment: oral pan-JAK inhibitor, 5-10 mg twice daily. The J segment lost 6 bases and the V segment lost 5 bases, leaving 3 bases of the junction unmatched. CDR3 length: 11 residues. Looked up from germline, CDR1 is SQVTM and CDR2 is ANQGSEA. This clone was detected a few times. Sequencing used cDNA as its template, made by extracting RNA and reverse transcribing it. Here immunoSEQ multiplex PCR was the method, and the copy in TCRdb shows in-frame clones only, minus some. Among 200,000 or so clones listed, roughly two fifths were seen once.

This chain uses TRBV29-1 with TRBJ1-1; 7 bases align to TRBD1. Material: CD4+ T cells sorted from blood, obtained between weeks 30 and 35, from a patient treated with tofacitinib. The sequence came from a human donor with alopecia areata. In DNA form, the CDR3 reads TGCAGCGTTCGGACAGGACCTGAAGCTTTCTTT. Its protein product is CSVRTGPEAFF.